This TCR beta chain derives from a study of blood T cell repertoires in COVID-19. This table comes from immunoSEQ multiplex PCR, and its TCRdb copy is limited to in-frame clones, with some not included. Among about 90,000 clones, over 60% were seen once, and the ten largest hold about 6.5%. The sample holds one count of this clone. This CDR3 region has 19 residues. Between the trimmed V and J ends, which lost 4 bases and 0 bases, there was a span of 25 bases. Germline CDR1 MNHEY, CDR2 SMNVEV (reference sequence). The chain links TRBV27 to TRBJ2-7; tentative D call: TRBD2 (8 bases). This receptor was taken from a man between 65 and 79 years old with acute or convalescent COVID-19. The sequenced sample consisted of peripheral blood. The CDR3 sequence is CASSSDRLRAGTSSYEQYF. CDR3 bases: TGTGCCAGCAGTTCGGACAGGCTACGTGCCGGGACTAGCTCCTACGAGCAGTACTTC.